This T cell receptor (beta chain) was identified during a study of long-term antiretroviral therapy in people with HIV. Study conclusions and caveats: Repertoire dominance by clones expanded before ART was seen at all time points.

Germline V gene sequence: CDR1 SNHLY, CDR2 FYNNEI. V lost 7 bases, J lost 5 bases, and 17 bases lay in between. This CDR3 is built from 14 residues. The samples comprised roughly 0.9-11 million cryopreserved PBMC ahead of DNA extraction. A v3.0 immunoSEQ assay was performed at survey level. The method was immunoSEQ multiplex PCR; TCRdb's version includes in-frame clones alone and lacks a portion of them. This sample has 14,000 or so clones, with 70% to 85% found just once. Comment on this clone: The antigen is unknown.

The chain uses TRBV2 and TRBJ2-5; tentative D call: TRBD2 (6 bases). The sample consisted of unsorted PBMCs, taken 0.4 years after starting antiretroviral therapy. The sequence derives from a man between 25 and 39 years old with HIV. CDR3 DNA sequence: TGTGCCAGCATACGCGCAGGGAGGACGGAGACCCAGTACTTC. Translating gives CASIRAGRTETQYF.